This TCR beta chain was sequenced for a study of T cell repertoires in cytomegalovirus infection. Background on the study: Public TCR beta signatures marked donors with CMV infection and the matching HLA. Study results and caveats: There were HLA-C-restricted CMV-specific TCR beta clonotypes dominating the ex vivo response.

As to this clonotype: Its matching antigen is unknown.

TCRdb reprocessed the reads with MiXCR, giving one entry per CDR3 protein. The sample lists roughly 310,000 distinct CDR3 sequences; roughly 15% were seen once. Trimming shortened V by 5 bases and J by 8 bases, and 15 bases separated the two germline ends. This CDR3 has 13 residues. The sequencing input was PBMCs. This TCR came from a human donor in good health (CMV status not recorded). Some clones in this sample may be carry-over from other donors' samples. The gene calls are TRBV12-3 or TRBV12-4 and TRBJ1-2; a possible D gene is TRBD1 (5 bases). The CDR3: CASSGRVMWGYTF. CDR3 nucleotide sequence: TGTGCCAGCAGTGGCAGGGTAATGTGGGGCTACACCTTC.